Listed below are T cell receptor beta chains from one sample, sequenced in a study of early T cells in non-severe SARS-CoV-2 infection. From the 5' RACE reads, TCRdb called clonotypes with MiXCR, one entry per CDR3 protein. The profile shows tens of thousands of distinct CDR3 sequences, 5.5% to 6.5% of them singletons. The source material was whole blood. All receptors come from an adult who was a healthcare worker with PCR-confirmed SARS-CoV-2 infection or an uninfected control (not recorded which). Each CDR3 is given with its conserved first and last residue. D genes are given only for firm matches. Clone size is stated in some rows and not others, as once, few, many or a class when expanded.

many	TRBJ2-5	TRBD1	TRBV27	CASSRTGGRETQYF	TGTGCCAGCAGCCGTACAGGGGGCCGAGAGACCCAGTACTTC
many	TRBJ1-2	NA	TRBV18	CASSLGNYGYTF	TGTGCCAGCTCACTGGGGAACTATGGCTACACCTTC
NA	TRBJ2-1	TRBD2	TRBV7-6	CASSLAASGSDEQFF	TGTGCCAGCAGCCTAGCGGCTAGCGGGAGCGATGAGCAGTTCTTC
NA	TRBJ1-5	NA	TRBV3-1	CASSLSRGGNQPQHF	TGTGCCAGCAGCCTCTCCAGGGGCGGCAATCAGCCCCAGCATTTT
NA	TRBJ1-3	NA	TRBV11-2	CASSFRGLSGNTIYF	TGTGCCAGCAGCTTCAGGGGTCTCTCTGGAAACACCATATATTTT
many	TRBJ2-4	NA	TRBV13	CASSPLGFLAKNIQYF	TGTGCCAGCAGCCCCCTGGGTTTTCTAGCCAAAAACATTCAGTACTTC
NA	TRBJ2-2	TRBD1	TRBV19	CASEDRTNTGELFF	TGTGCCAGTGAGGACAGGACGAACACCGGGGAGCTGTTTTTT
many	TRBJ1-6	NA	TRBV7-8	CASSHPLHPPGHKNSPLHF	TGTGCCAGCAGCCACCCACTCCACCCTCCGGGACATAAAAATTCACCCCTCCACTTT
few	TRBJ2-3	NA	TRBV11-2	CASSLKGGGVSDTQYF	TGTGCCAGCAGCTTAAAGGGAGGAGGCGTTTCAGATACGCAGTATTTT
many	TRBJ2-3	TRBD2	TRBV3-1	CASSQDMANGRGTDTQYF	TGTGCCAGCAGCCAAGATATGGCGAACGGGAGGGGGACAGATACGCAGTATTTT
NA	TRBJ1-5	NA	TRBV5-1	CASSLDQHQPQHF	TGCGCCAGCAGCCTGGACCAGCATCAGCCCCAGCATTTT
NA	TRBJ1-2	NA	TRBV28	CATSVGDYGYTF	TGTGCCACCTCAGTGGGGGACTATGGCTACACCTTC
many	TRBJ2-7	NA	TRBV12-3/TRBV12-4	CASSLQGSTYEQYF	TGTGCCAGCAGTTTGCAGGGTTCCACCTACGAGCAGTACTTC
NA	TRBJ2-7	NA	TRBV9	CASSVAAGYEQYF	TGTGCCAGCAGCGTAGCTGCGGGTTACGAGCAGTACTTC
medium-sized	TRBJ2-5	NA	TRBV12-3/TRBV12-4	CASSFREGLQYF	TGTGCCAGCAGTTTCCGGGAAGGTCTTCAGTACTTC
few	TRBJ2-7	TRBD1	TRBV4-2	CASSHTKAAGQGASEQYF	TGTGCCAGCAGCCACACAAAAGCCGCGGGACAGGGGGCTAGTGAGCAGTACTTC
many	TRBJ2-2	TRBD2	TRBV9	CASSVATGLAPRGGLFF	TGTGCCAGCAGCGTAGCTACCGGACTAGCGCCCCGAGGTGGGCTGTTTTTT
many	TRBJ2-3	TRBD2	TRBV13	CASSSRTSGGALDTQYF	TGTGCCAGCAGCTCTAGGACTAGCGGGGGGGCCCTAGATACGCAGTATTTT
NA	TRBJ2-1	TRBD2	TRBV4-2	CASSQDLSGGKNEQFF	TGTGCCAGCAGCCAAGATCTGAGCGGGGGAAAAAATGAGCAGTTCTTC
few	TRBJ2-7	TRBD2	TRBV7-9	CASNRGEARSEQYF	TGTGCCAGCAACCGGGGGGAGGCCCGTTCCGAGCAGTACTTC
NA	TRBJ1-1	NA	TRBV3-1	CASSQTDSTEAFF	TGTGCCAGCAGCCAAACCGACAGCACTGAAGCTTTCTTT
many	TRBJ2-6	NA	TRBV28	CASSLAAGANVLTF	TGTGCCAGCAGTCTCGCGGCCGGGGCCAACGTCCTGACTTTC
NA	TRBJ2-1	TRBD2	TRBV5-1	CASSLAPGTSGVQFF	TGCGCCAGCAGCTTGGCCCCCGGGACTAGCGGGGTGCAGTTCTTC
few	TRBJ1-3	NA	TRBV7-9	CASSLRTDRTTIYF	TGTGCCAGCAGCCTTCGGACAGACCGTACCACCATATATTTT
many	TRBJ2-1	TRBD2	TRBV11-3	CASSLRMGGAYNEQFF	TGTGCCAGCAGCCTTCGGATGGGGGGGGCCTACAATGAGCAGTTCTTC
many	TRBJ2-1	NA	TRBV2	CASRGDPGVQYEQFF	TGTGCCAGCAGAGGGGACCCGGGAGTTCAGTATGAGCAGTTCTTC
many	TRBJ2-7	NA	TRBV3-1	CASSQDRRRAEQYF	TGTGCCAGCAGCCAAGATCGGAGGCGGGCCGAGCAGTACTTC
NA	TRBJ2-5	NA	TRBV20-1	CSAPTSQETQYF	TGCAGTGCTCCGACATCCCAAGAGACCCAGTACTTC
many	TRBJ1-1	NA	TRBV6-5	CASSLKSGVRAFF	TGTGCCAGCAGTCTTAAATCAGGGGTGAGGGCTTTCTTT
many	TRBJ2-5	NA	TRBV20-1	CSARDMGTNQETQYF	TGCAGTGCTAGAGATATGGGCACGAACCAAGAGACCCAGTACTTC
many	TRBJ2-7	NA	TRBV30	CAWSSGYEQYF	TGTGCCTGGAGTAGCGGCTACGAGCAGTACTTC
many	TRBJ2-3	TRBD1	TRBV20-1	CSALRQGANTQYF	TGCAGTGCTTTGCGACAGGGGGCTAATACGCAGTATTTT
many	TRBJ2-5	NA	TRBV7-8	CASSLPPPFQETQYF	TGTGCCAGCAGCTTACCGCCGCCCTTCCAAGAGACCCAGTACTTC
NA	TRBJ2-2	NA	TRBV27	CASKTANTGELFF	TGTGCCAGCAAGACAGCGAACACCGGGGAGCTGTTTTTT
many	TRBJ1-4	NA	TRBV29-1	CSGGGAIDEKLFF	TGCAGCGGAGGGGGGGCAATTGATGAAAAACTGTTTTTT
many	TRBJ1-6	TRBD1	TRBV30	CAWRAPDREFSPLHF	TGTGCCTGGAGGGCCCCCGACAGGGAATTTTCACCCCTCCACTTT
many	TRBJ1-1	NA	TRBV29-1	CSEGRRTEAFF	TGCAGCGAGGGGCGGAGGACTGAAGCTTTCTTT
many	TRBJ1-1	TRBD1	TRBV12-3/TRBV12-4	CASSFYGGGEAFF	TGTGCCAGCAGTTTTTACGGAGGGGGCGAAGCTTTCTTT
few	TRBJ2-3	NA	TRBV7-2	CASSSRGDTQYF	TGTGCCAGCAGCTCTAGGGGAGATACGCAGTATTTT
many	TRBJ1-1	NA	TRBV4-1	CASSQVRGLIEEAFF	TGCGCCAGCAGCCAAGTTCGGGGACTGATTGAAGAAGCTTTCTTT
few	TRBJ2-7	NA	TRBV4-1	CASSQGTASSYEQYF	TGCGCCAGCAGCCAAGGTACGGCCAGCTCCTACGAGCAGTACTTC
many	TRBJ1-2	NA	TRBV27	CASSSMGRRGYTF	TGTGCCAGCAGCTCGATGGGCAGGCGAGGCTACACCTTC
medium-sized	TRBJ2-2	NA	TRBV7-2	CASSRSGTGELFF	TGTGCCAGCAGCCGCTCGGGCACCGGGGAGCTGTTTTTT
many	TRBJ2-1	NA	TRBV3-1	CASSHQLSGAYNEQFF	TGTGCCAGCAGCCACCAACTCAGCGGAGCCTACAATGAGCAGTTCTTC
many	TRBJ2-7	NA	TRBV29-1	CSVELNEGWEQYF	TGCAGCGTTGAACTAAATGAGGGTTGGGAGCAGTACTTC
NA	TRBJ1-6	NA	TRBV7-2	CASSLRGSRDFSPLHF	TGTGCCAGCAGCTTAAGAGGCTCCCGGGATTTTTCACCCCTCCACTTT
few	TRBJ1-2	NA	TRBV18	CASSPFGSRSGYTF	TGTGCCAGCTCACCGTTCGGGTCCCGCTCTGGCTACACCTTC
many	TRBJ1-2	NA	TRBV4-2	CASSQDRGGGYGYTF	TGTGCCAGCAGCCAAGATAGAGGGGGAGGCTATGGCTACACCTTC
many	TRBJ1-1	NA	TRBV27	CASSFPGATTEAFF	TGTGCCAGCAGTTTCCCCGGGGCTACCACTGAAGCTTTCTTT
many	TRBJ2-7	NA	TRBV5-7	CAARDRRPTEQYF	TGTGCCGCGCGCGACAGGAGGCCGACCGAGCAGTACTTC
many	TRBJ1-4	NA	TRBV29-1	CSVDLGGGNEKLFF	TGCAGCGTTGACCTGGGGGGCGGCAATGAAAAACTGTTTTTT
NA	TRBJ1-5	NA	TRBV6-2/TRBV6-3	CASSPDISQPQHF	TGTGCCAGCAGTCCGGACATCAGTCAGCCCCAGCATTTT
few	TRBJ2-2	NA	TRBV15	CATSRGSGGYTGELFF	TGTGCCACCAGCAGAGGATCTGGCGGGTACACCGGGGAGCTGTTTTTT
once	TRBJ2-5	TRBD2	TRBV25-1	CASSEGGLAGLQETQYF	TGTGCCAGCAGTGAGGGGGGACTAGCGGGACTCCAAGAGACCCAGTACTTC
many	TRBJ2-3	TRBD2	TRBV19	CASSIISGGSGDTQYF	TGTGCCAGTAGTATCATTAGCGGGGGCAGTGGAGATACGCAGTATTTT
few	TRBJ1-1	NA	TRBV7-6	CASSRGFHTEAFF	TGTGCCAGCAGCCGGGGGTTTCACACTGAAGCTTTCTTT
few	TRBJ2-3	NA	TRBV7-3	CASSLLGPDTQYF	TGTGCCAGCAGCTTACTCGGCCCGGATACGCAGTATTTT